This T cell receptor beta chain was sequenced for a study of shared clonotypes between healthy human individuals. The study's findings and limits: Across subsets, estimated richness was generally greater for naive than for memory populations. In contrast to clonotypes shared by all four donors, non-shared clonotypes had lower generation probabilities.

The table came from immunoSEQ multiplex PCR; TCRdb's copy has only in-frame clones and leaves some out. The sample consists of 2 million to 2.5 million clones, approximately 95% of them appearing once. Healthy HIV-negative adults with no recent acute infections or vaccinations were recruited as donors. CD45RA-negative memory and CD45RA+ naive subsets were split from the CD4+ cells. With regard to this clone: The antigen is undetermined.

The TCR originated in a man younger than 30 in good health. Some clones in this sample may be carry-over from other donors' samples. The sequenced sample was naive CD4+ T cells from PBMCs. Subset noted: CD45RA+ positively selected.

Here the CDR3 reads CASSLAGGLGDIQYF. The CDR3, as DNA: TGCGCCAGCAGCTTGGCCGGGGGATTAGGCGACATTCAGTACTTC. The V call is TRBV5-1, the J call TRBJ2-4; possibly TRBD2 for D (6 bases). The CDR3 has 15 residues. V dropped 0 bases and J dropped 8 bases, with 15 bases sitting between them. CDR1 is SGHRS, CDR2 YFSETQ, per germline.